A few counts support the clone carrying this T cell receptor beta chain. The sample belongs to a study of beta chain features in type 1 diabetes. From germline, CDR1 is SGHNT and CDR2 YYREEE (reference sequence). The J segment lost 8 bases and the V segment lost 1 base, leaving 3 bases of the junction unmatched. This CDR3 comprises 14 residues. Expressed TCRB transcripts were sequenced because the entire RNA isolate underwent reverse transcription. Profiling relied on immunoSEQ multiplex PCR, and the TCRdb table lists in-frame clones only, not all of them. The repertoire holds more than 60,000 clones, around three fifths seen once, with 2% to 2.5% in the top ten. Each donor gave one heparinised blood draw averaging around 120 mL.

V gene TRBV5-4 combines with J gene TRBJ1-4; 9 bases line up with TRBD1. This clonotype originated in a woman in her late teens or twenties in good health. The specimen sequenced was Tregs from blood. The DNA of the CDR3 is TGTGCCAGCAGCTTGCGGACAGGGGAGGAAAAACTGTTTTTT. It specifies CASSLRTGEEKLFF. The variable domain in full, completed from reference TRBV5-4 and TRBJ1-4, reads ETGVTQSPTHLIKTRGQQVTLRCSSQSGHNTVSWYQQALGQGPQFIFQYYREEENGRGNFPPRFSGLQFPNYSSELNVNALELDDSALYLCASSLRTGEEKLFFGSGTQLSVL.